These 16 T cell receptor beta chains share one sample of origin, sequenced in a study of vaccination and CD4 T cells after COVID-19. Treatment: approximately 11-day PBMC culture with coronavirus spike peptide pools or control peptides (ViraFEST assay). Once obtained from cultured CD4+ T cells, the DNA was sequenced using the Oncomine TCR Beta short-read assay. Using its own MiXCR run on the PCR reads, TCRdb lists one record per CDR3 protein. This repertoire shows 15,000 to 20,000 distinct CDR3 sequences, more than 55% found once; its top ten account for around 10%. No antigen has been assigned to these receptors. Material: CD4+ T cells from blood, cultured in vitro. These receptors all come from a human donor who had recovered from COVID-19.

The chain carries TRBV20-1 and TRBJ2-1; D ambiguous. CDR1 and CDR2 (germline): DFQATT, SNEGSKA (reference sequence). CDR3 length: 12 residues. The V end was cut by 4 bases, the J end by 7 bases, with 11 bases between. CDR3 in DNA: TGCAGTGCTAAGGAGCCGATGAATGAGCAGTTCTTC. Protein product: CSAKEPMNEQFF.

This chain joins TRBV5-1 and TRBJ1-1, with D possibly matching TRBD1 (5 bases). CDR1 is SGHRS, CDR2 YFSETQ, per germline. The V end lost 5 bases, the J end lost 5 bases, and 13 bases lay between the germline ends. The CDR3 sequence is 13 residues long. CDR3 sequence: CASSNRRRTEAFF. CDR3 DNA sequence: TGCGCCAGCAGTAACAGGCGGAGGACTGAAGCTTTCTTT.

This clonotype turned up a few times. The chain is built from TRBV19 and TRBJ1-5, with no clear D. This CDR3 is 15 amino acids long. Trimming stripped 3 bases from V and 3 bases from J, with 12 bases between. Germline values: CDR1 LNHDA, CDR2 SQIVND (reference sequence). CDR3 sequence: CASSMKEIYNQPQHF. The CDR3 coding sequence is TGTGCCAGTAGTATGAAGGAGATATACAATCAGCCCCAGCATTTT.

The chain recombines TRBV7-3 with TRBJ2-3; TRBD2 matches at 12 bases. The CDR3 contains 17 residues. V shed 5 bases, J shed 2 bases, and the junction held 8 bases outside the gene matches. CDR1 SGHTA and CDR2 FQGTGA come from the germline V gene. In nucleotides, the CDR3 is TGTGCCAGCAGCGCCCACCTAGCGGGAGGGCCCACAGATACGCAGTATTTT. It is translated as CASSAHLAGGPTDTQYF. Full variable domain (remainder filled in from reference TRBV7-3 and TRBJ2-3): GAGVSQTPSNKVTEKGKYVELRCDPISGHTALYWYRQSLGQGPEFLIYFQGTGAADDSGLPNDRFFAVRPEGSVSTLKIQRTERGDSAVYLCASSAHLAGGPTDTQYFGPGTRLTVL.

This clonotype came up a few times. The CDR3 coding sequence is TGTGCCAGCAGTGAGGCGGGAGCCCAAATTAATGAGCAGTTCTTC. The encoded protein is CASSEAGAQINEQFF. The chain couples TRBV6-4 to TRBJ2-1; 7 bases agree with TRBD2. Germline-derived CDR1 and CDR2 are MRHNA and SNTAGT. V trimming: 3 bases; J trimming: 7 bases; junction bases outside the gene matches: 9. The CDR3 is made up of 15 amino acids.

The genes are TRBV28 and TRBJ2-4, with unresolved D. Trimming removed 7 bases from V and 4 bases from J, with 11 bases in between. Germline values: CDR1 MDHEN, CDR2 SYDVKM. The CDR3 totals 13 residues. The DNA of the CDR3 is TGTGCCAGCACTCCAGAGCAGAAAAACATTCAGTACTTC. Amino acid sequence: CASTPEQKNIQYF.

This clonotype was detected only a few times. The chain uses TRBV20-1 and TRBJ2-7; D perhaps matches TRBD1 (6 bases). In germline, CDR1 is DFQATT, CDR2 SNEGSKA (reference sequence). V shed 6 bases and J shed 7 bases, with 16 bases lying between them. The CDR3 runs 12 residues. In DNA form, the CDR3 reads TGCAGTGCCCCAGGGGACGGAGGAGAGCAGTACTTC. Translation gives CSAPGDGGEQYF.

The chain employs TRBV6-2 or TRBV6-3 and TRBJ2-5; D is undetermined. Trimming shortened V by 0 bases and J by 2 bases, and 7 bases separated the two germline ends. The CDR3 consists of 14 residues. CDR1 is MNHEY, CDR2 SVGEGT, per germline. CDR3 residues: CASSYSSGQETQYF. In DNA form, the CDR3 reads TGTGCCAGCAGTTACTCGTCTGGACAAGAGACCCAGTACTTC.

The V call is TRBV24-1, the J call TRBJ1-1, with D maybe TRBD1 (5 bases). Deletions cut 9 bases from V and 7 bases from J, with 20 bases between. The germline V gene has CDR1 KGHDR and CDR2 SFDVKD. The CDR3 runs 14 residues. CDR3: CATANLDNQCEAFF. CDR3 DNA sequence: TGTGCCACCGCGAACCTGGACAACCAGTGTGAAGCTTTCTTT.

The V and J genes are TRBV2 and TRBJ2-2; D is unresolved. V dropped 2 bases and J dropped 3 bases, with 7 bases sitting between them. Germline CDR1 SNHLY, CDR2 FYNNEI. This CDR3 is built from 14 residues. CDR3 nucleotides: TGTGCCAGCAGTGAATTTGATGACACCGGGGAGCTGTTTTTT. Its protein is CASSEFDDTGELFF.

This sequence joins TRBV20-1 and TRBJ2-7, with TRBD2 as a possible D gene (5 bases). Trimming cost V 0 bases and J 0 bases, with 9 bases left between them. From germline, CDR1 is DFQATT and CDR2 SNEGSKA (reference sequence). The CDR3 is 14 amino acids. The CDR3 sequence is CSARDKRSSYEQYF. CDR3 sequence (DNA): TGCAGTGCTAGAGATAAGCGGAGCTCCTACGAGCAGTACTTC.

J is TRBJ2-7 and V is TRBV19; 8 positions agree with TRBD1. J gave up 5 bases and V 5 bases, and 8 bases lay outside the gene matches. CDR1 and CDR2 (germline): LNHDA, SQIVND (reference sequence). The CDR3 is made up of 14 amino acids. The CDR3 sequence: CASSYSPQGDEQYF. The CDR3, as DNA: TGTGCCAGTAGTTACTCCCCACAGGGGGACGAGCAGTACTTC.

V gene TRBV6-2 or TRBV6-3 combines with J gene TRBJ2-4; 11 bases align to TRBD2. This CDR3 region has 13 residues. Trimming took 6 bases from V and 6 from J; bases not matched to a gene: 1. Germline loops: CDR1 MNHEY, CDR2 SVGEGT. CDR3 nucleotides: TGTGCCAGCAGCCTAGCGGGAGGAAACATTCAGTACTTC. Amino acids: CASSLAGGNIQYF.

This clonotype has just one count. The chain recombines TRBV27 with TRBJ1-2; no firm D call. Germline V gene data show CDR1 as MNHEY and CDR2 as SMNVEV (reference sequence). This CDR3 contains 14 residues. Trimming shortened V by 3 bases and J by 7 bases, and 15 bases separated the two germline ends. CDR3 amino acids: CASSLSGLIRGYTF. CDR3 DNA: TGTGCCAGCAGTTTGAGTGGGCTAATCCGTGGCTACACCTTC.

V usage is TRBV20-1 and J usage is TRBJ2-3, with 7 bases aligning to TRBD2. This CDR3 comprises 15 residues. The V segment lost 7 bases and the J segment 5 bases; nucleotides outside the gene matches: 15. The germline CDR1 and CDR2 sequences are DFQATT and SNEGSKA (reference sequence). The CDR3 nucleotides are TGCAGTGTCCCCGCCGAAGCGGGAAGGGGAGATACGCAGTATTTT. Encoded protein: CSVPAEAGRGDTQYF.

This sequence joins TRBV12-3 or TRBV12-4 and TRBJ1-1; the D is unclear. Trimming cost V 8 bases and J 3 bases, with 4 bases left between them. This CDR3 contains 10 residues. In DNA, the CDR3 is TGTGCCAGCCGGGACACTGAAGCTTTCTTT. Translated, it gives CASRDTEAFF.